This T cell receptor (beta chain) was profiled in a study of CD8+ T cells in alopecia areata. Study-level information: Oral tofacitinib, 5 to 10 mg twice daily, was given in an open-label trial.

The authors extracted RNA and reverse transcribed it into cDNA as the sequencing template. Data came from immunoSEQ multiplex PCR; TCRdb stores just in-frame clones and leaves some out. The sample holds some 200,000 clones, 55% to 70% seen once. Noted treatment: oral pan-JAK inhibitor, 5-10 mg twice daily. Patients with alopecia areata provided lesional scalp punch biopsies as well as peripheral blood. Regarding this clone: Its antigen is undetermined.

CDR1 SQVTM and CDR2 ANQGSEA come from the germline V gene. The V end was cut by 6 bases, the J end by 5 bases, with 7 bases between. This CDR3 region has 10 residues. The study's findings and limits: Across lesional scalp, and particularly alopecia totalis/universalis, clonality surpassed that of normal scalp. Scalp clonality, together with expanded CD8+ clones among the top 100, fell significantly with tofacitinib.

This clonotype was obtained from a human donor with alopecia areata. Sample: CD4+ T cells sorted from blood, taken at week 4, from a patient treated with tofacitinib. The chain uses TRBV29-1 and TRBJ1-1; D unclear. CDR3 sequence: CSVRRTEAFF. Here the CDR3 DNA reads TGCAGCGTACGACGGACTGAAGCTTTCTTT.